These 10 T cell receptor beta chains were sequenced from one sample in a study of blood T cell repertoires in COVID-19. Libraries were prepared by immunoSEQ multiplex PCR; TCRdb keeps only in-frame clonotypes and omits some of them. The sample comprises about 130,000 clones, roughly 86% of which are singletons, and about 13% rests with the top ten. Material for sequencing was peripheral blood. Every receptor here comes from a human donor in a cohort sampled during active COVID-19.

The genes are TRBV6-1 and TRBJ2-3; TRBD2 matches at 12 bases. The CDR3 contains 16 residues. The V segment lost 3 bases and the J segment 14 bases; nucleotides outside the gene matches: 15. Per germline, CDR1 MNHNS and CDR2 SASEGT. CDR3 amino acids: CASSERGLAGTPKWYF. The DNA for the CDR3 is TGTGCCAGCAGTGAGAGAGGACTAGCGGGGACCCCCAAGTGGTATTTT.

A few counts support this clone. The genes are TRBV5-1 and TRBJ1-2; D might be TRBD1 (6 bases). V lost 0 bases to trimming and J lost 7 bases, with 10 bases between them. The CDR3 spans 13 residues. Looked up from germline, CDR1 is SGHRS and CDR2 is YFSETQ. CDR3 sequence reads: CASSLEQGSGYTF. For the CDR3, the DNA is TGCGCCAGCAGCTTGGAACAGGGTAGTGGCTACACCTTC.

This rearrangement joins TRBV4-1 to TRBJ1-1, with 7 nucleotides matching TRBD1. CDR3 length: 20 residues. V trimming: 6 bases; J trimming: 2 bases; junction bases outside the gene matches: 24. Germline assignment: CDR1 MGHRA and CDR2 YSYEKL. The CDR3 DNA reads TGCGCCAGCAGGGCCCCGTACGTCGGGACAGACACTGGGGTTAACACTGAAGCTTTCTTT. Protein sequence: CASRAPYVGTDTGVNTEAFF.

V is TRBV7-9 and J is TRBJ2-1; D possibly corresponds to TRBD1 (6 bases). CDR1 and CDR2 from the germline V gene are SEHNR and FQNEAQ (reference sequence). The CDR3 has 15 amino acids. V lost 10 bases to trimming and J lost 0 bases, with 16 bases between them. CDR3 sequence (DNA): TGTGCCACCCAGAACAGGGCGAGCTCCTACAATGAGCAGTTCTTC. Its protein is CATQNRASSYNEQFF.

The chain combines TRBV12-3 or TRBV12-4 with TRBJ1-3; 8 bases agree with TRBD1. J was trimmed by 8 bases and V by 7 bases; bases with no gene match: 7. This CDR3 has 13 residues. The CDR3 DNA sequence: TGTGCCAGCAAGCTGACAGGGGCGGACACCATATATTTT. It specifies CASKLTGADTIYF.

This sequence joins TRBV19 and TRBJ1-2; 9 positions match TRBD1. The CDR3 runs 15 residues. Looked up from germline, CDR1 is LNHDA and CDR2 is SQIVND (reference sequence). V was clipped by 4 bases and J by 3 bases; unmatched bases: 6. CDR3 DNA sequence: TGTGCCAGTAGTAGAACGGGACAGGGAGACTATGGCTACACCTTC. It encodes CASSRTGQGDYGYTF.

This clone was observed a few times. The V gene is TRBV28, the J gene TRBJ2-7; possibly TRBD2 for D (5 bases). Trimming took 6 bases from V and 0 from J, leaving 15 bases between them. CDR3 size: 15 residues. Germline values: CDR1 MDHEN, CDR2 SYDVKM. The CDR3 DNA reads TGTGCCAGCAGAACGTCGCGGGTTTACTCCTACGAGCAGTACTTC. Translation gives CASRTSRVYSYEQYF.

The rearrangement links TRBV6-1 to TRBJ1-2; 7 bases are shared with TRBD1. The germline V gene encodes CDR1 MNHNS and CDR2 SASEGT. The CDR3 loop spans 15 amino acids. V lost 3 bases to trimming and J lost 4 bases; unmatched junction nucleotides: 8. The CDR3 spells CASSEVGRGSYGYTF. The CDR3, as DNA: TGTGCCAGCAGTGAGGTGGGCAGGGGGAGCTATGGCTACACCTTC.

The chain uses TRBV7-9 and TRBJ1-3; 7 bases line up with TRBD1. Trimming took 4 bases from V and 3 from J; bases not matched to a gene: 15. The CDR3 is 18 amino acids. Germline-derived CDR1 and CDR2 are SEHNR and FQNEAQ (reference sequence). DNA for the CDR3: TGTGCCAGCAGCTCAATTAGAGGCGACAGGGCTCATGGAAACACCATATATTTT. Translation: CASSSIRGDRAHGNTIYF.

This clone was observed a few times. The chain has TRBV12-3 or TRBV12-4 and TRBJ2-7; tentative D call: TRBD1 (5 bases). The CDR3 totals 13 residues. Trimming cost V 4 bases and J 6 bases, with 13 bases left between them. CDR3 DNA sequence: TGTGCCAGCAGTTGGGGCGCCGTATCCGAGCAGTACTTC. Encoded protein: CASSWGAVSEQYF.